The rows below give T cell receptor beta chains drawn from one sample of a study of OX40 agonist ivuxolimab in advanced cancers. Generated by immunoSEQ multiplex PCR, the TCRdb table keeps only in-frame clones and is missing some. Altogether 75,000 to 100,000 clones are present, about 90% being singletons, with the ten largest covering less than 12%. The specimen comprised CD4+ or CD8+ T cells sorted from blood, sampled in a trial of the OX40 agonist ivuxolimab. All receptors come from an adult with an advanced solid tumor such as melanoma, head and neck, liver or kidney cancer. CDR3s include the opening cysteine and the closing phenylalanine or tryptophan. D genes are given only for firm matches. Expanded clones get a size class; other rows say once, few or many, or leave the size out.

j_call v_call cdr3_length d_call clone_size cdr3_nt cdr3_aa
TRBJ1-1 TRBV5-1 14 NA once TGCGCCAGCAGCTTGGAAGGGGCGGGCACTGAAGCTTTCTTT CASSLEGAGTEAFF
TRBJ2-3 TRBV14 14 NA NA TGTGCCAGCAGCCTTTTCCTGGGGGCAGATACGCAGTATTTT CASSLFLGADTQYF
TRBJ2-7 TRBV5-1 16 NA NA TGCGCCAGCAGCTTGGCCGGAGGGGGCGCCGGTTACGAGCAGTACTTC CASSLAGGGAGYEQYF
TRBJ2-7 TRBV6-1 18 NA once TGTGCCAGCAGTGACGCCTCTTCTCCGGGACTGGCAATCTACGAGCAGTACTTC CASSDASSPGLAIYEQYF
TRBJ2-7 TRBV10-3 11 NA NA TGTGCCATCAGTGTGGACTACGAGCAGTACTTC CAISVDYEQYF
TRBJ2-5 TRBV5-3 15 NA NA TGTGCCAGAAGACCCCATCAGTTGCGTGAAGAGACCCAGTACTTC CARRPHQLREETQYF
TRBJ2-7 TRBV7-2 13 NA NA TGTGCCAGCAGCCCGATGCAGGGGTTCGAGCAGTACTTC CASSPMQGFEQYF
TRBJ2-3 TRBV5-4 12 NA NA TGTGCCAGCAGCTTGGCCACAGATACGCAGTATTTT CASSLATDTQYF
TRBJ1-1 TRBV28 15 NA NA TGTGCCACCCTCGGGACACCCCGCTATAACACTGAAGCTTTCTTT CATLGTPRYNTEAFF
TRBJ1-5 TRBV5-4 13 NA few TGTGCCAGCAGCTTGGGGCGGGATCAGCCCCAGCATTTT CASSLGRDQPQHF
TRBJ1-2 TRBV5-1 13 NA NA TGCGCCAGCAGCCTGGGGGAGGGCTATGTCTACACCTTC CASSLGEGYVYTF
TRBJ1-2 TRBV2 18 TRBD1 NA TGTGCCAGCAGGCCCCCAATAGTCGGGACAGGGGGTAGCTATGGCTACACCTTC CASRPPIVGTGGSYGYTF
TRBJ2-2 TRBV4-2 17 TRBD2 NA TGTGCCAGCAGCCGCTCGGGGGTAGCGGGGGGTGCCGGGGAGCTGTTTTTT CASSRSGVAGGAGELFF
TRBJ1-4 TRBV5-1 11 TRBD1 NA TGCGCCGACAGGGGGGATGAAAAACTGTTTTTT CADRGDEKLFF
TRBJ2-1 TRBV10-2 17 TRBD2 NA TGCGCCAGCAGGACCTCTCTAGCGGGGGCCCGGAACAATGAGCAGTTCTTC CASRTSLAGARNNEQFF
TRBJ1-2 TRBV7-2 14 NA NA TGTGCCAGCAGCTTCGGCTCAGGGGACTATGGCTACACCTTC CASSFGSGDYGYTF
TRBJ2-5 TRBV6-4 11 NA NA TGTGCCAGCAGTCCTCAAGAGACCCAGTACTTC CASSPQETQYF
TRBJ2-3 TRBV7-3 16 TRBD2 NA TGTGCCAGCAGCCAGACTAGCGGGAGCTTCACAGATACGCAGTATTTT CASSQTSGSFTDTQYF
TRBJ1-6 TRBV11-2 14 NA NA TGTGCCAGCAGCTTAGACAGGGTCGCTTCACCCCTCCACTTT CASSLDRVASPLHF
TRBJ2-7 TRBV27 15 TRBD2 NA TGTGCCAGCAGTTTAACGACCGGACTAGCGGGTTTGCAGTACTTC CASSLTTGLAGLQYF
TRBJ2-2 TRBV6-5 14 NA NA TGTGCCAGCACTCTCCGGCTCTACACCGGGGAGCTGTTTTTT CASTLRLYTGELFF
TRBJ2-5 TRBV2 16 NA NA TGTGCCAGCAGTGGATCCGGGGGTCGGAGTAGGGAGACCCAGTACTTC CASSGSGGRSRETQYF
TRBJ2-1 TRBV10-3 14 NA NA TGTGCCATCATGGGTCAGGGGGGATACGATGAGCAGTTCTTC CAIMGQGGYDEQFF
TRBJ1-4 TRBV5-1 16 NA NA TGCGCCAGCAGTTTCAGACCGACGGCGGGTAATGAAAAACTGTTTTTT CASSFRPTAGNEKLFF
TRBJ1-1 TRBV19 11 NA NA TGTGCCAGTAGTGCCCCCACTGAAGCTTTCTTT CASSAPTEAFF
TRBJ1-5 TRBV5-1 15 TRBD1 few TGCGCCAGCAGCACGACAGGGGATGGCAATCAGCCCCAGCATTTT CASSTTGDGNQPQHF
TRBJ2-2 TRBV5-1 15 NA NA TGCGCCAGCAGCGGGATCTCGGGAAACACCGGGGAGCTGTTTTTT CASSGISGNTGELFF
TRBJ1-1 TRBV7-9 13 TRBD1 once TGTGCCAGCAGCGAAAGACAGGGATCTGAAGCTTTCTTT CASSERQGSEAFF
TRBJ2-1 TRBV7-2 17 TRBD2 NA TGTGCCAGCAGCCCTTTCGTAGCGGGGGGGAATTTCAATGAGCAGTTCTTC CASSPFVAGGNFNEQFF
TRBJ2-1 TRBV5-1 16 TRBD2 NA TGCGCCAGCAGCTTAGGGACTAGCGAGCCCTACAATGAGCAGTTCTTC CASSLGTSEPYNEQFF
TRBJ2-1 TRBV2 13 NA NA TGTGCCAGCAGACCTGGTGTAGTCGATGAGCAGTTCTTC CASRPGVVDEQFF
TRBJ2-5 TRBV7-9 16 TRBD2 NA TGTGCCAGCAGCTCGGGACTAGCGAACCATCGAGAGACCCAGTACTTC CASSSGLANHRETQYF
TRBJ1-5 TRBV6-1 14 NA NA TGTGCCAGCACGATGGGGGCGGTTGATCAGCCCCAGCATTTT CASTMGAVDQPQHF
TRBJ1-6 TRBV5-6 14 NA NA TGTGCCAGCAGCCGCACAGTTACCAATTCACCCCTCCACTTT CASSRTVTNSPLHF
TRBJ1-2 TRBV4-1 16 NA NA TGCGCCAGCAGCCAGCCGGGAGGGAGCCTCCTTTATGGCTACACCTTC CASSQPGGSLLYGYTF
TRBJ1-2 TRBV5-4 17 TRBD1 NA TGTGCCAGCAGCTCAGGACAGGGGCACCTTTCTAACTATGGCTACACCTTC CASSSGQGHLSNYGYTF
TRBJ1-5 TRBV6-1 13 NA NA TGTGCCAGCAGTGAACGCGCCTATCAGCCCCAGCATTTT CASSERAYQPQHF
TRBJ2-3 TRBV7-9 16 TRBD2 NA TGTGCCAGCAGCGAGACTAGCGGGGGATTCACAGATACGCAGTATTTT CASSETSGGFTDTQYF
TRBJ2-7 TRBV15 14 TRBD2 NA TGTGCCACCAGCCTACTAGCGGGGACCTACGAGCAGTACTTC CATSLLAGTYEQYF
TRBJ2-5 TRBV6-5 14 NA NA TGTGCCAGCAGTTTAACAGGGCAAAGGGGGACCCAGTACTTC CASSLTGQRGTQYF
TRBJ2-1 TRBV9 14 NA NA TGTGCCAGCAGCACGCGGACTTCATACAATGAGCAGTTCTTC CASSTRTSYNEQFF
TRBJ1-4 TRBV18 15 NA NA TGTGCCAGCTCACCTCCACAGGGTGTGGGTGAAAAACTGTTTTTT CASSPPQGVGEKLFF
TRBJ1-6 TRBV5-1 13 NA NA TGCGCCAGCACGGGAGGGACCGGATCACCCCTCCACTTT CASTGGTGSPLHF
TRBJ1-5 TRBV4-1 16 NA NA TGCGCCAGCAGCCTCCGGGGTGCCGATAGCAATCAGCCCCAGCATTTT CASSLRGADSNQPQHF
TRBJ1-5 TRBV2 14 NA NA TGTGCCACCAAAGAGGGGGAGGTCAGTCAGCCCCAGCATTTT CATKEGEVSQPQHF
TRBJ1-1 TRBV7-8 13 NA once TGTGCCAGCAGCCCGCGGACGGGCTATGAAGCTTTCTTT CASSPRTGYEAFF
TRBJ2-3 TRBV29-1 12 NA NA TGCAGCGCGGTAACTGGCGCAGATACGCAGTATTTT CSAVTGADTQYF
TRBJ2-3 TRBV11-2 14 NA NA TGTGCCAGCAGCTTACGGGGAAATACAGATACGCAGTATTTT CASSLRGNTDTQYF
TRBJ2-7 TRBV6-5 15 TRBD1 NA TGTGCCAGCAGCCCGGGACAGGGTTACTCCTACGAGCAGTACTTC CASSPGQGYSYEQYF
TRBJ1-1 TRBV28 14 NA NA TGTGCCAGCATCTCAAGGGGCCGTAACACTGAAGCTTTCTTT CASISRGRNTEAFF
TRBJ2-1 TRBV5-1 13 NA NA TGCGCCAGCAGCCACCCATCCGGGGGAGAGCAGTTCTTC CASSHPSGGEQFF
TRBJ2-1 TRBV7-6 19 TRBD2 NA TGTGCCAGCAGCTTAAGAGTAGCGGGACCTCCAAAGGGGCTCAATGAGCAGTTCTTC CASSLRVAGPPKGLNEQFF
TRBJ2-3 TRBV14 15 NA NA TGTGCCAGCAGCCCCCGGGGAGGGGGCATAGATACGCAGTATTTT CASSPRGGGIDTQYF
TRBJ1-3 TRBV9 19 TRBD1 NA TGTGCCAGCAGCGTAGCAAGCGGGACAGGGGTAGGGCGGCAAAACACCATATATTTT CASSVASGTGVGRQNTIYF
TRBJ2-1 TRBV7-9 17 TRBD2 NA TGTGCCAGCAGCTTAGTTGGCGGGAGGGCCGCGTACAATGAGCAGTTCTTC CASSLVGGRAAYNEQFF
TRBJ1-2 TRBV2 13 NA few TGTGCCAGCCGAGGGGGATCAGGCTATGGCTACACCTTC CASRGGSGYGYTF
TRBJ1-1 TRBV6-4 14 TRBD1 NA TGTGCCAGCAGTGCAGGACAGGGTGACACTGAAGCTTTCTTT CASSAGQGDTEAFF